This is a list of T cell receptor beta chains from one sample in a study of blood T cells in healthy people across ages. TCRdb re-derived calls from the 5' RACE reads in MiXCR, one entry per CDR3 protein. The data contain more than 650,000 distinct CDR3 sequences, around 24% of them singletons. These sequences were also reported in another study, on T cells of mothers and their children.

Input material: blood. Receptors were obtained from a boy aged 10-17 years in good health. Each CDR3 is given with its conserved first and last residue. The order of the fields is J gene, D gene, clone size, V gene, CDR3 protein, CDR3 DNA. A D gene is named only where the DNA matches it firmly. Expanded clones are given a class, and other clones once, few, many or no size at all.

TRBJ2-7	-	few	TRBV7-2	CASSLRQDYEQYF	TGTGCCAGCAGCTTGAGGCAGGACTACGAGCAGTACTTC
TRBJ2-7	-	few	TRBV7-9	CASSSLNVGYHEQYF	TGTGCCAGCAGCTCCCTTAACGTCGGGTACCACGAGCAGTACTTC
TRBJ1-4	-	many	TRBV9	CASSGGVSLNEKLFF	TGTGCCAGCAGCGGAGGCGTCAGTCTAAATGAAAAACTGTTTTTT
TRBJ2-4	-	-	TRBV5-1	CASSLGDTLPLDIQYF	TGCGCCAGCAGCTTGGGGGACACACTCCCGTTAGACATTCAGTACTTC
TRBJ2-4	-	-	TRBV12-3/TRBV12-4	CASSIHWEAKNIQYF	TGTGCCAGCAGTATCCACTGGGAGGCCAAAAACATTCAGTACTTC
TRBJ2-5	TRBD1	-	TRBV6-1	CAGSEMASDRAQETQYF	TGTGCCGGCAGTGAAATGGCTTCGGACAGGGCCCAAGAGACCCAGTACTTC
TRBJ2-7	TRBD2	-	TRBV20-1	CSARVGERGAPGNRPYEQYF	TGCAGTGCTAGGGTTGGGGAGCGGGGGGCCCCCGGGAACAGACCATACGAGCAGTACTTC
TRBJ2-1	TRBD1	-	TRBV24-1	CATSDGGTGAYNEQFF	TGTGCCACCAGTGATGGGGGGACAGGGGCCTACAATGAGCAGTTCTTC
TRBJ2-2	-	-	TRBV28	CASSLRRRERRELFF	TGTGCCAGCAGTTTAAGGCGCAGGGAGCGTCGGGAGCTGTTTTTT
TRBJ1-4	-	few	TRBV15	CATSRDLGRGKLFF	TGTGCCACCAGCAGAGATTTGGGTAGGGGAAAACTGTTTTTT
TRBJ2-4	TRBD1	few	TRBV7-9	CASSLGTGGQYF	TGTGCCAGCAGCTTGGGAACAGGGGGCCAGTACTTC
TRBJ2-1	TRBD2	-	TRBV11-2	CASSPNRRGGVEQFF	TGTGCCAGCAGCCCAAACAGGCGGGGGGGCGTTGAGCAGTTCTTC
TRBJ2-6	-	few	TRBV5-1	CASNGGAGTLRGANVLTF	TGCGCCAGCAATGGGGGGGCAGGGACCCTCAGAGGGGCTAACGTCCTGACTTTC
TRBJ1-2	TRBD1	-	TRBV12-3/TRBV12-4	CASSSPNQGARGYTF	TGTGCCAGCAGCTCACCCAACCAGGGGGCGCGTGGCTACACCTTC
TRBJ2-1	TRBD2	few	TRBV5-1	CASSQRRGTNYNEQFF	TGCGCCAGCAGCCAAAGGCGGGGGACGAACTACAATGAGCAGTTCTTC
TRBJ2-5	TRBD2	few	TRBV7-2	CASSPRTSGGTRYF	TGTGCCAGCAGCCCTCGGACTAGCGGGGGGACGAGGTACTTC
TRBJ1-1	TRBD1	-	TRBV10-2	CASAGQGSEAFF	TGCGCCAGCGCGGGACAGGGATCTGAAGCTTTCTTT
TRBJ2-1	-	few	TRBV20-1	CSATPAGSYNEQFF	TGCAGTGCCACCCCGGCAGGGTCCTACAATGAGCAGTTCTTC
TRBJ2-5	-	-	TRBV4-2	CASSQDWGMETQYF	TGTGCCAGCAGCCAAGATTGGGGGATGGAGACCCAGTACTTC
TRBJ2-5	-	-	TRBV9	CASSFRTEDNF	TGTGCCAGCAGCTTTCGGACGGAGGACAACTTC
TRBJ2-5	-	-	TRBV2	CASSEVGSRRTQYF	TGTGCCAGCAGTGAGGTCGGGAGCCGTCGGACCCAGTACTTC
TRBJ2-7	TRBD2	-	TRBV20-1	CSARTSGVYEQYF	TGCAGTGCCAGGACTAGCGGGGTCTACGAGCAGTACTTC
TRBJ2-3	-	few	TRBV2	CASSERDSSTDTQYF	TGTGCCAGCAGTGAGAGGGACTCCTCCACAGATACGCAGTATTTT
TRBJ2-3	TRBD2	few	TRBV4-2	CASSQEGPSGGATDTQYF	TGTGCCAGCAGCCAAGAAGGTCCCAGCGGGGGAGCCACAGATACGCAGTATTTT
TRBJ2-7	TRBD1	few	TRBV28	CASLTGTGRGEQYF	TGTGCCAGCCTTACAGGGACAGGGAGGGGCGAGCAGTACTTC
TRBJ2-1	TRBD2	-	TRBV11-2	CASSWSGGRYNEQFF	TGTGCCAGCAGCTGGAGCGGGGGGCGTTACAATGAGCAGTTCTTC
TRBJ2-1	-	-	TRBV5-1	CASSLGDGYNEQFF	TGCGCCAGCAGCTTGGGTGACGGATACAATGAGCAGTTCTTC
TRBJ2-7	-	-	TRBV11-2	CASRCTGEDYEQYF	TGTGCCAGCAGGTGTACAGGGGAGGACTACGAGCAGTACTTC